Listed here is a single T cell receptor (beta chain). Its antigen has not been determined. Base qualities are missing; no much larger clone stands one base away. Other DNA sequences from this sample encode an identical CDR3 as well. These data originate in a study of shared clonotypes between healthy human individuals (TCRdb year 2020). Regarding the complete study: A couple of women and three men aged 18 to 49 years were included in the cohort. To increase sequencing depth and limit assay-specific biases, different laboratories used diverse techniques to prepare libraries and sequence TCR repertoires. Leukapheresis yielded between about 0.9 and 9 billion PBMCs per donor. For each donor, CD4 naive and CD4 memory were each run on three plates, CD8 naive on two plates, and CD8 memory on one plate. To estimate repertoire size and how much clonotype sharing occurs between individuals, the study deeply sequenced the blood TCR repertoires of about five healthy adults. Results and caveats for the whole study, not just this receptor: Because the study included a small number of donors, the genetic and exposure-history diversity represented was limited. Incomplete sequencing was indicated by rarefaction of sorted-subset datasets, despite the large sequencing depth. Clonotypes shared by all four sorted-subset donors showed higher generation probabilities than non-shared clonotypes. Estimated clonotype richness was generally larger for naive than for memory subsets. Based on pairwise subsampling, the degree of clonotype sharing among donors was expected to be affected by sequencing depth. Sharing across a few donors was observed for 5% to 6.5% of naive CD4, less than 4% of naive CD8, roughly 2.3% of memory CD4, and about 0.39% of memory CD8 clonotypes. Sampling was limited to blood, and TCR repertoires in tissue likely differ from TCR repertoires in blood.

CDR1 and CDR2 are read off the germline V gene as MDHEN and SYDVKM. Trimming costs V 10 bases and J 5 bases, and their ends lie 14 bases apart. Spanning cysteine to phenylalanine, the CDR3 consists of 12 amino acids. CDR3 DNA is the only sequence kept; it has 36 bases, read in frame from the first base. TCR CDR3 regions were amplified from genomic DNA by multiplex PCR using the deep immunoSEQ assay. Genomic DNA extracted from each cell subset was distributed evenly over all wells of several immunoSEQ 96-well plates, and each plate served as one replicate. Each replicate PCR for sorted subsets received around 0.2 ug genomic DNA, equal to 30,000 or so T cell genomes. The purified libraries were quantified using a Qubit 3.0 fluorometer, sized with a Bioanalyzer 2100, and then quantified again using the KAPA Library Quantification kit. Every immunoSEQ 96-well plate was sequenced on a separate single-read 150-cycle Illumina NextSeq 550 flow cell. For the original study's pipeline: The immunoSEQ output contained only junctional sequences without quality scores, so filtering could not match that applied to full-length reads. To assign V/J genes and CDR3, sequences were annotated against IMGT germline references using PyIR, a Python wrapper for IgBLAST v1.9. Reads were filtered out if the reads had weak V/J assignments (E-value above 1e-6), no CDR3, stop codons, out-of-frame junctions, or ambiguous translated residues. V3J clonotypes were defined by identical inferred V gene, J gene, and CDR3 amino acid sequence. Percentage overlap between repertoires was computed as shared unique clonotypes divided by the size of the smaller repertoire. Richness of each repertoire was evaluated using RTK rarefaction, the Chao1 estimator, and Recon v2.1 estimates of unobserved clonotypes. Generation probabilities for all TCRbeta clonotypes obtained by the gDNA method from a handful of donors were computed using OLGA. Held by TCRdb, this immuneACCESS table contains in-frame sequences only and omits some clones. Under half of the omission traces to an unresolved V gene where checked; the cause of the rest is unknown. From that table come the V and J calls and clone size; the DNA was used to work out D and trimming. The sample yields a few million clones; just under 95% were counted once. Clones ranked in the top ten supply approximately 0.4% of the sample.

Healthy HIV-negative adults with no recently reported acute infections or vaccinations were included as donors. Every donor was a Caucasian adult residing in Nashville, Tennessee, USA. CD4+ T cells were enriched by magnetic negative selection; naive cells were then positively selected on CD45RA, and the negative fraction formed the memory subset. Blood was collected by leukapheresis, and PBMCs were isolated by Ficoll-Histopaque density gradient centrifugation and then cryopreserved in liquid nitrogen vapor phase. Analytical flow cytometry was used to check the purity and quantity of each magnetically sorted T cell population. Each sorted fraction had its genomic DNA isolated and then quantified by UV absorbance on a Nanodrop 2000c.

The source material was naive CD4+ T cells from PBMCs. Explained via the paper, the cell subset or site label denotes: CD45RA+ positively selected. This TCR was recovered from a man between 18 and 29 years old in good health. Some clones in this sample may be carry-over from other donors' samples. The rearranged chain carries TRBV28 and TRBJ1-1; TRBD1 is a possible D gene, resting on 6 matching bases. CDR3 region: CATEGGRTEAFF. The DNA is TGTGCCACGGAAGGGGGAAGGACTGAAGCTTTCTTT.